The 5 T cell receptor beta chains listed next were all sequenced from one sample in a study of patients and donors after allogeneic stem cell transplantation. TCRdb recomputed calls from the RT-PCR reads with MiXCR, one row per CDR3 protein. Of roughly 880,000 distinct CDR3 sequences in the sample, around 17% are singletons; the top ten hold 5% to 6.5%. Sequencing was performed on blood, either unsorted or a sorted T cell fraction (not recorded which). These receptors all stem from a human donor who was either an allogeneic HSCT recipient or a stem cell or donor lymphocyte infusion donor (not recorded which). It is not recorded whose cells these are; they may come from a transplant donor.

This clonotype was seen only a few times. The rearrangement joins TRBV5-1 to TRBJ2-1, with a weak D call TRBD1 (6 bases). V was clipped by 0 bases and J by 6 bases, with 13 bases between them. CDR1 and CDR2 (germline): SGHRS, YFSETQ. CDR3 length equals 15 residues. The CDR3 DNA follows: TGCGCCAGCAGCTTGGACAGGGAACGGCGCAATGAGCAGTTCTTC. Translating it yields CASSLDRERRNEQFF.

The table lists this clonotype with a few counts. This chain uses TRBV20-1 with TRBJ2-7, with D hard to call. V lost 3 bases and J lost 9, with 21 bases in between. CDR1 is DFQATT, CDR2 SNEGSKA, per germline (reference sequence). The CDR3 loop spans 14 amino acids. The chain's CDR3 is CSARAYGSLVGQYF. For the CDR3, the DNA is TGCAGTGCTAGGGCGTATGGCAGTTTGGTAGGGCAGTACTTC.

This chain joins TRBV20-1 and TRBJ2-3, with unresolved D. Germline V gives CDR1 DFQATT, CDR2 SNEGSKA (reference sequence). The V and J ends lost 5 bases and 5 bases respectively, with 14 bases between them. The CDR3 spans 13 residues. In DNA, the CDR3 is TGCAGTGCTTTCCGGGCCCCGGTAGATACGCAGTATTTT. This sequence encodes CSAFRAPVDTQYF.

This clonotype was counted ten times or more. The V call is TRBV29-1, the J call TRBJ2-2; D ambiguous. The CDR3 spans 14 residues. Germline V gives CDR1 SQVTM, CDR2 ANQGSEA. The V gene lost 1 base and the J gene lost 2 bases, with 8 bases spanning the gap. In DNA form, the CDR3 reads TGCAGCGTTGAAGTTAACATAAACACCGGGGAGCTGTTTTTT. Translation gives CSVEVNINTGELFF.

This clonotype was counted only a few times. The rearrangement uses TRBV12-3 or TRBV12-4 and TRBJ1-2, with 8 positions matching TRBD1. Trimming removed 6 bases from V and 8 bases from J; junction bases left unmatched: 5. This CDR3 comprises 12 residues. CDR3 in DNA: TGTGCCAGCAGCCCAGGGGGCGCCGGCTACACCTTC. Its protein product is CASSPGGAGYTF.